The rows below give T cell receptor beta chains drawn from one sample of a study of CD8 T cells in ankylosing spondylitis. MiXCR, run by TCRdb on the 5' RACE reads, gives a single entry per CDR3 protein. The data hold around 130,000 distinct CDR3 sequences, with over 6.5% observed a single time. The sequencing input was blood, either unsorted or a sorted T cell fraction (not recorded which). These receptors were obtained from a male donor with ankylosing spondylitis or in good health (not recorded which). Each CDR3 is given with its conserved first and last residue. A D gene is named only where the DNA matches it firmly. Clone size is shown for a subset of rows, as once, few, many or a class of expanded clone.

size,J,V,D,DNA,CDR3
many,TRBJ2-7,TRBV5-1,.,TGCGCCAGCATCCAAGGAACAGGGTCGAACGAGCAGTACTTC,CASIQGTGSNEQYF
many,TRBJ2-5,TRBV20-1,TRBD2,TGCAGTGCTAGAGGGCTAGCGGGTTTCGTAGGAGAGACCCAGTACTTC,CSARGLAGFVGETQYF
many,TRBJ2-1,TRBV5-1,.,TGCGCCAGCAGCTTGGCTTCTACCCGCGGCAATGAGCAGTTCTTC,CASSLASTRGNEQFF
many,TRBJ2-1,TRBV7-9,.,TGTGCCAGCAGCTTAGTGGCCCTGGGCGTCGAGCAGTTCTTC,CASSLVALGVEQFF
many,TRBJ1-6,TRBV20-1,.,TGCAGTGCTAGAGCCGGGGACAAGTATAATTCACCCCTCCACTTT,CSARAGDKYNSPLHF
.,TRBJ1-3,TRBV5-1,.,TGCGCCAGCAGCTTGCGAGGACAGATCTCTGGAAACACCATATATTTT,CASSLRGQISGNTIYF
many,TRBJ2-7,TRBV24-1,.,TGTGCCACCAGTGATCCGGTTTCCTACGAGCAGTACTTC,CATSDPVSYEQYF
many,TRBJ2-1,TRBV5-1,.,TGCGCCAGCAGCCTACAGGGAGACTCCTACAATGAGCAGTTCTTC,CASSLQGDSYNEQFF
many,TRBJ1-5,TRBV6-4,TRBD1,TGTGCCAGCAGTGACTCGAAGGCAGGGGGTAGCAATCAGCCCCAGCATTTT,CASSDSKAGGSNQPQHF
many,TRBJ1-1,TRBV7-6,.,TGTGCCAGCAGCAACAACCAGGGAAACACTGAAGCTTTCTTT,CASSNNQGNTEAFF
many,TRBJ2-7,TRBV18,.,TGTGCCAGCTCACCCGTAAGAAACGTGGCGGGTAAAGGCTTGCAGTACTTC,CASSPVRNVAGKGLQYF
many,TRBJ2-1,TRBV7-7,TRBD2,TGTGCCAGCAGCTCATCCCTAGCGGGGGGGCTGGGGGAGCAGTTCTTC,CASSSSLAGGLGEQFF
many,TRBJ2-3,TRBV18,.,TGTGCCAGCTCACCTGGGCTCCAGGTTGCAGATACGCAGTATTTT,CASSPGLQVADTQYF
.,TRBJ2-1,TRBV24-1,.,TGTGCCACCAGTGATATCCGGGACTACAATGAGCAGTTCTTC,CATSDIRDYNEQFF
many,TRBJ2-7,TRBV7-2,TRBD1,TGTGCCAGCAGCTTAGTCCGGGACAGGGGCTACGAGCAGTACTTC,CASSLVRDRGYEQYF
many,TRBJ2-7,TRBV5-6,.,TGTGCCAGCAGCCTGGGACTCCCCCACGAGCAGTACTTC,CASSLGLPHEQYF
many,TRBJ2-3,TRBV6-1,.,TGTGCCAGCAGTGCCCTGTACAGCACAGATACGCAGTATTTT,CASSALYSTDTQYF
many,TRBJ1-2,TRBV7-9,TRBD1,TGTGCCAGCCAAGCCAGGGGGGTACAGTATGTGCAGATGGGCTACACCTTC,CASQARGVQYVQMGYTF
many,TRBJ2-7,TRBV9,TRBD1,TGTGCCAGCAGCGCCGGACCGGGACAGGGAACGAGTGAGCAGTACTTC,CASSAGPGQGTSEQYF
many,TRBJ2-3,TRBV5-1,TRBD2,TGCGCCAGCAGCAGAGCGGGAGTTTGGACAGATACGCAGTATTTT,CASSRAGVWTDTQYF
many,TRBJ2-7,TRBV3-1,TRBD1,TGTGCCAGCAGCCCCTGGACAGGGGGCTACGAGCAGTACTTC,CASSPWTGGYEQYF
many,TRBJ2-7,TRBV5-1,TRBD2,TGCGCCAGCAGCCTGGGACTAGCGGACCTATACGAGCAGTACTTC,CASSLGLADLYEQYF
many,TRBJ2-3,TRBV25-1,TRBD2,TGTGCCCGCCCGGGAGGCGGCCCTAGCACAGATACGCAGTATTTT,CARPGGGPSTDTQYF
many,TRBJ1-3,TRBV7-2,.,TGTGCCAGCAGCTTAATGGGGTCTGGAAACACCATATATTTT,CASSLMGSGNTIYF
many,TRBJ1-2,TRBV29-1,TRBD1,TGCAGCGTAGCCGGGACAGGGGGCTATGGCTACACCTTC,CSVAGTGGYGYTF
many,TRBJ2-7,TRBV7-9,TRBD2,TGTGCCAGCAGCGCCAATAGCGGGAGCTTCTACGAGCAGTACTTC,CASSANSGSFYEQYF
many,TRBJ1-2,TRBV12-3/TRBV12-4,.,TGTGCCAGCACTGGACGGGTCCAACTCTATGGCTACACCTTC,CASTGRVQLYGYTF
many,TRBJ2-1,TRBV11-2,.,TGTGCCAGCAGCTTGATTACCGGGCACAATGAGCAGTTCTTC,CASSLITGHNEQFF
many,TRBJ2-7,TRBV7-8,TRBD1,TGTGCCAGCAGCTTGAGGGACAGGACCTACGAGCAGTACTTC,CASSLRDRTYEQYF
many,TRBJ2-3,TRBV9,.,TGTGCCAGCAGCGTGCAGAGGGTTGAGGATACGCAGTATTTT,CASSVQRVEDTQYF
many,TRBJ2-5,TRBV4-3,.,TGCGCCAGCAGCCAAGTTCCACAGCAAGAGACCCAGTACTTC,CASSQVPQQETQYF
many,TRBJ1-2,TRBV7-2,.,TGTGCCAGCAGCGCCTCTCCGGGACTTAACTATGGCTACACCTTC,CASSASPGLNYGYTF
many,TRBJ2-1,TRBV5-1,TRBD2,TGCGCCAGCAGCTTAGCGGGAGGGGTCTACAATGAGCAGTTCTTC,CASSLAGGVYNEQFF
many,TRBJ1-1,TRBV7-9,TRBD1,TGTGCCAGCAGCTCAGGGGGCACTGAAGCTTTCTTT,CASSSGGTEAFF
many,TRBJ2-4,TRBV5-1,.,TGCGCCAGCAGCCTGGGACATCCAATAGCCAAAAACATTCAGTACTTC,CASSLGHPIAKNIQYF
many,TRBJ1-1,TRBV29-1,TRBD1,TGCAGCGTTCAGGAGGGGGCAGCTTTCTTT,CSVQEGAAFF
many,TRBJ2-4,TRBV18,TRBD1,TGTGCCAGCTCACCAGGGGACAGAAGGGGGAACATTCAGTACTTC,CASSPGDRRGNIQYF
many,TRBJ2-3,TRBV5-1,.,TGCGCCAGCAGCTTGCACGGATCCAGTACAGATACGCAGTATTTT,CASSLHGSSTDTQYF
many,TRBJ2-3,TRBV5-5,.,TGTGCCAGCAGCTGGGGGGACCTAGGCACAGATACGCAGTATTTT,CASSWGDLGTDTQYF
many,TRBJ1-6,TRBV7-9,.,TGTGCCAGCAGCCGACTGAATTCACCCCTCCACTTT,CASSRLNSPLHF
many,TRBJ1-1,TRBV9,.,TGTGCCAGCAGCGCCACCCCGATGAACACTGAAGCTTTCTTT,CASSATPMNTEAFF
.,TRBJ1-4,TRBV4-1,.,TGCGCCAGCAGCCAGGATGACTGGGAAAAACTGTTTTTT,CASSQDDWEKLFF
many,TRBJ2-1,TRBV5-1,TRBD2,TGCGCCAGCGGGACTAGCGGGGCCTACAATGAGCAGTTCTTC,CASGTSGAYNEQFF
many,TRBJ2-5,TRBV5-1,TRBD2,TGCGCCAGCAGTTACCGACTAGCGGGAGAGACCCAGTACTTC,CASSYRLAGETQYF
.,TRBJ1-1,TRBV30,.,TGTGCCTGGAGTGTTTTAAGGGACACTGAAGCTTTCTTT,CAWSVLRDTEAFF
many,TRBJ1-1,TRBV20-1,.,TGCAGTGCTGAGGGTGTGTCCAGGGGGAACACTGAAGCTTTCTTT,CSAEGVSRGNTEAFF
many,TRBJ2-1,TRBV20-1,.,TGCAGTGCTAGTGTGGGGGCCCACAATGAGCAGTTCTTC,CSASVGAHNEQFF
many,TRBJ2-7,TRBV11-1,.,TGTGCCAGCAGCTCCAAAGAGGGGGGGGAGAAAGATTTCTACGAGCAGTACTTC,CASSSKEGGEKDFYEQYF